The 30 T cell receptor beta chains listed next were all sequenced from one sample in a study of OX40 agonist ivuxolimab in advanced cancers. The method behind the library was the immunoSEQ multiplex PCR assay. What TCRdb holds here is the immuneACCESS table cut down to in-frame rearrangements. Part of the clones is not present; checked against another copy, under half of the missing clones reflect an unresolved V gene, and the others are unexplained. This sample comprises over 50,000 clones, around 89% of them detected only once. The ten largest clones represent 1.4% of the sample. The source was CD4+ or CD8+ T cells sorted from blood, collected in a trial of the OX40 agonist ivuxolimab. The origin of the receptors is an adult with an advanced solid tumor such as melanoma, head and neck, liver or kidney cancer.

The chain joins TRBV5-4 to TRBJ2-7; 7 bases match TRBD1. CDR1 and CDR2 from the germline V gene are SGHNT and YYREEE (reference sequence). The trim removed 4 bases at V and 5 bases at J, leaving 12 bases unmatched. This CDR3 region has 15 residues. Here the CDR3 reads CASSAQGTHRDEQYF. In nucleotides, the CDR3 is TGTGCCAGCAGCGCACAGGGGACCCATCGGGACGAGCAGTACTTC. The full variable domain, in which reference TRBV5-4 and TRBJ2-7 provide the parts outside the CDR3, is ETGVTQSPTHLIKTRGQQVTLRCSSQSGHNTVSWYQQALGQGPQFIFQYYREEENGRGNFPPRFSGLQFPNYSSELNVNALELDDSALYLCASSAQGTHRDEQYFGPGTRLTVT.

The rearrangement joins TRBV5-1 to TRBJ2-5; TRBD2 matches 8 bases. J gave up 4 bases and V 0 bases, and 5 bases lay outside the gene matches. The CDR3 is made up of 15 amino acids. Germline CDR1 is SGHRS and CDR2 is YFSETQ. CDR3 coding DNA: TGCGCCAGCAGCTTGGTAGGGACTAGAGGAGAGACCCAGTACTTC. This codes for CASSLVGTRGETQYF.

This rearrangement joins TRBV28 to TRBJ2-5, with unresolved D. From germline, CDR1 is MDHEN and CDR2 SYDVKM. V was clipped by 6 bases and J by 13 bases, with 15 bases between them. CDR3 size: 11 residues. The CDR3 bases are TGTGCCAGCAGCCAACCTTACCGGGTGTACTTC. Protein: CASSQPYRVYF.

The chain combines TRBV9 with TRBJ2-3; D is perhaps TRBD2 (6 bases). From germline, CDR1 is SGDLS and CDR2 YYNGEE. The ends were cut back, 4 bases at V and 0 bases at J, with 15 bases in the middle. This CDR3 comprises 16 residues. CDR3 in DNA: TGTGCCAGCAGCCCCCGAGGAGGGGAAAGCACAGATACGCAGTATTTT. This gives the protein CASSPRGGESTDTQYF.

The V and J genes are TRBV18 and TRBJ2-1, with a possible D match to TRBD2 (6 bases). V lost 0 bases, J lost 3 bases, and 9 bases lay in between. This CDR3 contains 15 residues. Germline V gene lookup returns CDR1 KGHSH and CDR2 LQKENI. In DNA form, the CDR3 reads TGTGCCAGCTCACCACCGGGACTCAACTACAATGAGCAGTTCTTC. Translation: CASSPPGLNYNEQFF.

V gene TRBV11-2 combines with J gene TRBJ2-2; D possibly corresponds to TRBD2 (5 bases). V lost 2 bases and J lost 4, with 8 bases in between. CDR1 SGHAT and CDR2 FQNNGV come from the germline V gene. The CDR3 loop spans 14 amino acids. CDR3 sequence: CASSLLRGTGELFF. CDR3 DNA sequence: TGTGCCAGCAGCTTACTTCGGGGCACCGGGGAGCTGTTTTTT.

This chain joins TRBV15 and TRBJ2-3, with 8 bases that match TRBD1. CDR1 LNHNV and CDR2 YYDKDF come from the germline V gene (reference sequence). After removal of 5 bases from V and 3 bases from J, the junction contained 10 bases not matched to a gene. CDR3 length: 16 amino acids. CDR3 in amino acids: CATSDGPGQVTDTQYF. The CDR3, as DNA: TGTGCCACCAGCGATGGACCGGGACAGGTGACAGATACGCAGTATTTT.

The chain uses TRBV10-3 and TRBJ2-1, with a weak D call TRBD2 (5 bases). V gave up 8 bases and J gave up 0 bases, with 14 bases separating them. From germline, CDR1 is ENHRY and CDR2 SYGVKD. The CDR3 spans 15 residues. The DNA of the CDR3 is TGTGCCATCTCCATTAGAGGGAGCTCCTACAATGAGCAGTTCTTC. Its protein is CAISIRGSSYNEQFF.

The rearrangement uses TRBV6-6 and TRBJ1-4, with 8 bases identical to TRBD1. The germline V gene encodes CDR1 MNHNY and CDR2 SVGAGI (reference sequence). V was pared by 2 bases and J by 3 bases, with 2 bases of the junction left unmatched. There are 15 residues in the CDR3. CDR3 nucleotides: TGTGCCAGCAGTTACGGACAGGGTGCTAATGAAAAACTGTTTTTT. Translating gives CASSYGQGANEKLFF.

Written as DNA, the CDR3 is TGTGCCAGCAGCTTCGGGGCAGCTTCGAACACTGAAGCTTTCTTT. Translating it yields CASSFGAASNTEAFF. The V call is TRBV7-8, the J call TRBJ1-1; weak D call: TRBD1 (5 bases). The V end lost 3 bases, the J end lost 1 base, and 12 bases lay between the germline ends. Germline V CDR1 and CDR2: SGHVS, FQNEAQ. This CDR3 has 15 residues. The full variable domain, completed using reference TRBV7-8 and TRBJ1-1, is GAGVSQSPRYKVAKRGQDVALRCDPISGHVSLFWYQQALGQGPEFLTYFQNEAQLDKSGLPSDRFFAERPEGSVSTLKIQRTQQEDSAVYLCASSFGAASNTEAFFGQGTRLTVV.

This clone was detected only a few times. The chain recombines TRBV5-6 with TRBJ2-7; D is uncertain. This CDR3 is built from 12 residues. Trimming removed 2 bases from V and 7 bases from J, with 10 bases in between. CDR1 and CDR2 (germline): SGHDT, YYEEEE. The CDR3 sequence: CASSLAQLEQYF. In DNA, the CDR3 is TGTGCCAGCAGCTTAGCACAGCTTGAGCAGTACTTC. The variable domain in full, with the rest retrieved from reference TRBV5-6 and TRBJ2-7, is DAGVTQSPTHLIKTRGQQVTLRCSPKSGHDTVSWYQQALGQGPQFIFQYYEEEERQRGNFPDRFSGHQFPNYSSELNVNALLLGDSALYLCASSLAQLEQYFGPGTRLTVT.

This clone was found once. The chain has TRBV5-3 and TRBJ1-1; D is uncertain. TRBV5-3 is an ORF for which the function is uncertain. The length of the CDR3 is 14 residues. The ends were cut back, 4 bases at V and 1 base at J, with 11 bases in the middle. CDR3 amino acids: CARSLRRGNTEAFF. The CDR3 DNA follows: TGTGCCAGAAGCCTCCGGAGAGGGAACACTGAAGCTTTCTTT.

This clone appeared a single time. The rearrangement links TRBV5-6 to TRBJ1-1; D gene uncertain. The V end was cut by 1 base, the J end by 3 bases, with 7 bases between. CDR1 SGHDT and CDR2 YYEEEE come from the germline V gene. The CDR3 has 13 amino acids. The CDR3 DNA sequence: TGTGCCAGCAGCTTGAGTAGGGACACTGAAGCTTTCTTT. Translated: CASSLSRDTEAFF.

The rearrangement uses TRBV2 and TRBJ2-7; D possibly corresponds to TRBD2 (6 bases). The germline V gene has CDR1 SNHLY and CDR2 FYNNEI. The CDR3 runs to 14 residues. Trimming left V 8 bases short and J 7 bases short, with 21 bases between. Here the CDR3 DNA reads TGTGCCAGCCGTAACCGGGACTCCGGGAAAGAGCAGTACTTC. Translating it yields CASRNRDSGKEQYF.

This clone was observed a single time. The chain carries TRBV6-4 and TRBJ2-1, with TRBD2 identical over 12 bases. Germline CDR1 is MRHNA and CDR2 is SNTAGT. V gave up 0 bases and J gave up 10 bases; unmatched junction bases: 7. The CDR3 spans 16 residues. In DNA form, the CDR3 reads TGTGCCAGCAGTGACTCACTAGCGGGAGGCCCAAGGGAGCAGTTCTTC. The encoded protein is CASSDSLAGGPREQFF.

The sample holds one count of this clone. This sequence joins TRBV4-1 and TRBJ2-2; D is unresolved. Germline CDR1 MGHRA, CDR2 YSYEKL. This CDR3 spans 15 amino acids. V lost 0 bases and J lost 0, with 5 bases in between. In nucleotides, the CDR3 is TGCGCCAGCAGCCAAGATCACCCGAACACCGGGGAGCTGTTTTTT. Its protein product is CASSQDHPNTGELFF.

The chain is built from TRBV7-9 and TRBJ1-1; D possibly corresponds to TRBD1 (5 bases). With 3 bases removed from V and 8 bases from J, the gap between germline ends came to 13 bases. CDR3 size: 13 residues. Germline values: CDR1 SEHNR, CDR2 FQNEAQ (reference sequence). CDR3 loop: CASSLAGVGEAFF. The CDR3 DNA reads TGTGCCAGCAGCTTGGCGGGGGTTGGGGAAGCTTTCTTT.

The J gene is TRBJ1-2, the V gene TRBV7-9; D is uncertain. V lost 2 bases and J lost 2, with 6 bases in between. From germline, CDR1 is SEHNR and CDR2 FQNEAQ (reference sequence). The CDR3 is 13 amino acids. The CDR3 loop reads CASSLQENYGYTF. In DNA, the CDR3 is TGTGCCAGCAGCTTACAGGAGAACTATGGCTACACCTTC.

The chain joins TRBV5-8 to TRBJ2-3; possibly TRBD1 for D (6 bases). The CDR3 loop spans 14 amino acids. Trimming took 0 bases from V and 3 from J, leaving 8 bases between them. In germline, CDR1 is SGHTS, CDR2 YDEGEE. The CDR3 nucleotides are TGTGCCAGCAGCTTGGGGGGGCGGACAGATACGCAGTATTTT. This codes for CASSLGGRTDTQYF.

This rearrangement joins TRBV10-3 to TRBJ2-2; D tentatively fits TRBD1 or TRBD2 (6 bases each). V lost 6 bases, J lost 7 bases, and 18 bases lay in between. The length of the CDR3 is 15 residues. Germline V gene lookup returns CDR1 ENHRY and CDR2 SYGVKD. The CDR3 spells CAIRTLKGGSGELFF. CDR3 nucleotides: TGTGCCATCAGAACCCTCAAGGGGGGCAGCGGGGAGCTGTTTTTT.

The J gene is TRBJ1-1, the V gene TRBV6-5; D is unresolved. CDR3 size: 13 residues. Per germline, CDR1 MNHEY and CDR2 SVGAGI. V shed 5 bases and J shed 3 bases, with 10 bases lying between them. The CDR3 protein is CASSGRGDTEAFF. CDR3 nucleotide sequence: TGTGCCAGCAGTGGCCGGGGAGACACTGAAGCTTTCTTT.

This clone was observed once. The chain is built from TRBV18 and TRBJ1-1; 10 nucleotides align to TRBD1. The germline V gene has CDR1 KGHSH and CDR2 LQKENI. The CDR3 totals 16 residues. V trimming: 3 bases; J trimming: 5 bases; junction bases outside the gene matches: 9. CDR3 bases: TGTGCCAGCTCACCCCTAGAGGGACAGGGGAGTACTGAAGCTTTCTTT. Its translation is CASSPLEGQGSTEAFF.

This rearrangement joins TRBV9 to TRBJ2-7; 11 nucleotides line up with TRBD1. Germline CDR1 and CDR2: SGDLS and YYNGEE. V trimming: 3 bases; J trimming: 3 bases; junction bases outside the gene matches: 8. CDR3 size: 16 residues. The CDR3 spells CASSATTGTGGYEQYF. The DNA of the CDR3 is TGTGCCAGCAGCGCCACTACCGGGACAGGGGGCTACGAGCAGTACTTC.

The table lists this clone with a count of one. V is TRBV5-6 and J is TRBJ2-3, with D possibly being TRBD1 or TRBD2 (5 bases each). Trimming cost V 1 base and J 0 bases, with 9 bases left between them. Per the germline V gene, CDR1 is SGHDT and CDR2 is YYEEEE. The CDR3 spans 15 residues. The CDR3 region has the DNA TGTGCCAGCAGCTTGCGGGGACGTAGCACAGATACGCAGTATTTT. Residues: CASSLRGRSTDTQYF.

The chain joins TRBV2 to TRBJ2-2; D gene ambiguous. The ends were cut back, 2 bases at V and 6 bases at J, with 7 bases in the middle. Germline-derived CDR1 and CDR2 are SNHLY and FYNNEI. CDR3 size: 13 residues. DNA for the CDR3: TGTGCCAGCAGTGAAAGGCAATCCGGGGAGCTGTTTTTT. Translating gives CASSERQSGELFF.

V usage is TRBV6-5 and J usage is TRBJ2-2, with D perhaps TRBD2 (5 bases). This CDR3 spans 12 amino acids. Trimming stripped 8 bases from V and 4 bases from J, with 8 bases between. The germline CDR1 and CDR2 sequences are MNHEY and SVGAGI. The CDR3 region has the DNA TGTGCCAGCCGGCGGGCCACCGGGGAGCTGTTTTTT. This codes for CASRRATGELFF.

The table lists this clone with a count of one. The rearrangement joins TRBV10-3 to TRBJ2-6; D call uncertain. The CDR3 runs to 11 residues. V lost 10 bases to trimming and J lost 4 bases, with 5 bases between them. The germline CDR1 and CDR2 sequences are ENHRY and SYGVKD. CDR3 nucleotides: TGTGCCACCCGCGGGGCCAACGTCCTGACTTTC. This encodes CATRGANVLTF.

The sample holds one count of this clone. The gene calls are TRBV11-2 and TRBJ2-1; D remains unclear. Germline CDR1 is SGHAT and CDR2 is FQNNGV. There are 13 residues in the CDR3. V was shortened by 5 bases and J by 10 bases, with 15 bases between the two germline ends. In DNA, the CDR3 is TGTGCCAGCAGCCCTCCGGCTCTATTGGAGCAGTTCTTC. It is translated as CASSPPALLEQFF.

This chain joins TRBV2 and TRBJ1-3; TRBD1 aligns across 8 bases. This CDR3 is built from 15 residues. The junction had 4 bases not matched to a gene; V was cut back by 6 bases and J by 0 bases. Germline V gives CDR1 SNHLY, CDR2 FYNNEI. The CDR3 here is CASRDRAASGNTIYF. The DNA for the CDR3 is TGTGCCAGCAGGGACAGGGCCGCCTCTGGAAACACCATATATTTT.

The rearrangement joins TRBV28 to TRBJ1-3, with D maybe TRBD1 (6 bases). Germline CDR1 and CDR2: MDHEN and SYDVKM. The CDR3 contains 12 residues. V shed 10 bases and J shed 4 bases, with 11 bases lying between them. In DNA form, the CDR3 reads TGTGCCACCACAGGGACGGGAAACACCATATATTTT. Amino acids: CATTGTGNTIYF. The full variable domain, rest sourced from reference TRBV28 and TRBJ1-3, is DVKVTQSSRYLVKRTGEKVFLECVQDMDHENMFWYRQDPGLGLRLIYFSYDVKMKEKGDIPEGYSVSREKKERFSLILESASTNQTSMYLCATTGTGNTIYFGEGSWLTVV.